This T cell receptor beta chain was sequenced for a study of blood T cell repertoires in COVID-19 (TCRdb year 2020). Notes on the research overall: Samples covering the acute and convalescent phases of COVID-19 were provided by collaborators in the United States, Italy and Spain. The material from the prospective study consisted of cDNA or gDNA derived from T cells, B-cell-depleted T cells, or PBMCs. The dataset comprised deeply sampled blood TCRbeta repertoires from subjects exposed to, actively infected with, or recovered from COVID-19. The repertoires were released in a freely available public database meant as a resource for research on the immune response to SARS-CoV-2. The samples were drawn from two sources: the first 160 participants of the ongoing ImmuneRACE study, and 1,000 to 1,500 subjects contributed by 6 global collaborators. A de-identified subject ID, COVID-19 status, age in years and sex were almost always included in the sample metadata. Where available, HLA class I and class II types were taken from metadata supplied by the sample provider and were not determined by assay-based typing.

The CDR3 runs 14 amino acids, cysteine and phenylalanine included. The DNA shown is the 42-base CDR3, in frame from base 1. CDR1 and CDR2, per the germline V gene, are SGHRS and YFSETQ. The germline ends are 9 bases apart after V is trimmed by 1 base and J by 2 bases. With regard to this clone: Its target antigen remains unknown. Within one base of it there is no much larger clone, and no base qualities were kept.

TCRbeta CDR3 regions were amplified from genomic DNA using the immunoSEQ Assay, a bias-controlled multiplex PCR. The published analysis was carried out like this. The number of nucleated cells in each sample was estimated from the amplification of reference gene primers within the assay. Sequence reads were collapsed and filtered to measure the absolute abundance of every unique TCRbeta CDR3 rearrangement. For each sample, productive Simpson clonality was calculated as the square root of Simpson's diversity index over productive rearrangements. TCRdb stores this immuneACCESS table with in-frame sequences only. Part of the clones is absent; in the studies checked, under half of the shortfall reflects unresolved V genes, and no reason is known for the rest. V, J and clone size were drawn from that table, and D and trimming were deduced from the DNA. Here the sample has around 45,000 clones; 55% to 75% occur a single time. The top ten clones comprise 6.2% of the sample.

The collaborating institutions used their own protocols to collect whole blood in K2EDTA tubes. For TCRbeta analysis, collaborators shipped samples in one of three forms: frozen whole blood, isolated PBMCs, or DNA extracted from either of those sample types. The full study reports these points: The amount of clinical and demographic metadata varied by source and participant and was provided uncurated.

The sequencing sample was made of peripheral blood. The sequence joins TRBV5-1 to TRBJ1-1; TRBD1 is perhaps the D gene, given 6 matching bases. This TCR was sampled from an elderly man with acute or convalescent COVID-19. CDR3 reads: CASSLRTANTEAFF. The DNA reads as follows: TGCGCCAGCAGCTTGAGGACAGCTAACACTGAAGCTTTCTTT.